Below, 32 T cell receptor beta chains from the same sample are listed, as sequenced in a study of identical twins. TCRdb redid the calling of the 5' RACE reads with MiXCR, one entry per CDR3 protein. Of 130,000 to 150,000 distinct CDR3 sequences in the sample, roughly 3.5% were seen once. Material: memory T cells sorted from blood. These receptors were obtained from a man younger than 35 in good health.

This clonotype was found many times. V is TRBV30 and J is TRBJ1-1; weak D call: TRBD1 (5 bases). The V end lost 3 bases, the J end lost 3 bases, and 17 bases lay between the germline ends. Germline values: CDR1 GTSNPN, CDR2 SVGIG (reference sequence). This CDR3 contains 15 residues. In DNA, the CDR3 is TGTGCCTGGAGCCCAGACCATTTGGGGCACACTGAAGCTTTCTTT. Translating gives CAWSPDHLGHTEAFF.

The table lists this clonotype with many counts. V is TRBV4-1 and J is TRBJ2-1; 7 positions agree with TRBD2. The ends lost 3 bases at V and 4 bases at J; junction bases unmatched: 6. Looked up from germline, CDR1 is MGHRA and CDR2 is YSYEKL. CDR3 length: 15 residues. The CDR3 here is CASSQGRDYYNEQFF. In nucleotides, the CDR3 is TGCGCCAGCAGCCAGGGCCGGGACTATTACAATGAGCAGTTCTTC.

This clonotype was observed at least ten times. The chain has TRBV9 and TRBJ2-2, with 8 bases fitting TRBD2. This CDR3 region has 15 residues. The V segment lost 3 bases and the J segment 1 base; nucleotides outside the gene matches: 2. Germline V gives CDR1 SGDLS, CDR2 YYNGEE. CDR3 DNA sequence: TGTGCCAGCAGCGCCAGCGGGGGGAACACCGGGGAGCTGTTTTTT. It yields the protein CASSASGGNTGELFF.

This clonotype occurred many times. In DNA, the CDR3 is TGTGCCAGCAGCTTTTTCTCCCGAGGCGGGGAGCTGTTTTTT. Residues: CASSFFSRGGELFF. The rearrangement links TRBV11-2 to TRBJ2-2; D ambiguous. CDR3 length: 14 amino acids. Germline CDR1 SGHAT, CDR2 FQNNGV. V shed 3 bases and J shed 7 bases, with 12 bases lying between them.

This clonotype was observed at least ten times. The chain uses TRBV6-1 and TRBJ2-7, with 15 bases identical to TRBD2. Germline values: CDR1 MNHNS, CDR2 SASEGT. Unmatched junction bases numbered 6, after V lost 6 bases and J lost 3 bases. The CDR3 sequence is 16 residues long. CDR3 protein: CASSPGTSGRLYEQYF. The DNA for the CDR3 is TGTGCCAGCAGCCCCGGGACTAGCGGGAGGCTCTACGAGCAGTACTTC.

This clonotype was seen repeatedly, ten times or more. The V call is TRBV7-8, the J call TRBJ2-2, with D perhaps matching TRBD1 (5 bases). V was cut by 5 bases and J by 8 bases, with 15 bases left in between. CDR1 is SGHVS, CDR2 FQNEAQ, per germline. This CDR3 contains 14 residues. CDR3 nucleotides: TGTGCCAGCAGCCAGGGCTATTCCCGGGGGGAGCTGTTTTTT. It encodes CASSQGYSRGELFF.

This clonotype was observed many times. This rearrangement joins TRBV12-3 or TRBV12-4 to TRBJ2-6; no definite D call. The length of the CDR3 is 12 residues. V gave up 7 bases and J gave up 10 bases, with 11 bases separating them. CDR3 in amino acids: CASTSTRNVLTF. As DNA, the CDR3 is TGTGCCAGCACCTCCACTCGGAACGTCCTGACTTTC.

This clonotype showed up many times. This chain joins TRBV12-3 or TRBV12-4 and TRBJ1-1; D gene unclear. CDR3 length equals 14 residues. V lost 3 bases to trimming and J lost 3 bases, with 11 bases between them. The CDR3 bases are TGTGCCAGCAGTTTGGTCAAGGGTTACACTGAAGCTTTCTTT. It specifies CASSLVKGYTEAFF.

The chain's CDR3 is CASRPIAVALDTQYF. The CDR3, as DNA: TGTGCCAGCAGGCCCATCGCGGTGGCTTTAGATACGCAGTATTTT. The chain couples TRBV28 to TRBJ2-3; D is uncertain. The CDR3 extends over 15 amino acids. The V end lost 6 bases, the J end lost 5 bases, and 18 bases lay between the germline ends. In germline, CDR1 is MDHEN, CDR2 SYDVKM.

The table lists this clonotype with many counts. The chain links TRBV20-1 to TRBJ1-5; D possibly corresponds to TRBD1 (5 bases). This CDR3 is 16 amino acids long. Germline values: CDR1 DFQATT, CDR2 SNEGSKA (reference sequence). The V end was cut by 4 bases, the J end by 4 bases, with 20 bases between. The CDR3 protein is CSAIRPLGVENQPQHF. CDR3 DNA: TGCAGTGCTATCCGGCCCCTGGGGGTAGAGAATCAGCCCCAGCATTTT.

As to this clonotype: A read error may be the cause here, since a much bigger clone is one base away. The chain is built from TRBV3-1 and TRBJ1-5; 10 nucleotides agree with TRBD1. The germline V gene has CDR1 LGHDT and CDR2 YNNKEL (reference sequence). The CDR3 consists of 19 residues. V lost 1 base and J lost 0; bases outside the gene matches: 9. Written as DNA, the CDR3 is TGTGCCAGCAGCCAAGGGTCCGGGACAGGGGACTATAGCAATCAGCCCCAGCATTTT. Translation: CASSQGSGTGDYSNQPQHF.

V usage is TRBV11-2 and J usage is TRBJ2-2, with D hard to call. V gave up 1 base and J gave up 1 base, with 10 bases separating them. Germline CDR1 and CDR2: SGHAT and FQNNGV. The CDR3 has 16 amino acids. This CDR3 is CASSLGPWGNTGELFF. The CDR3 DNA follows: TGTGCCAGCAGCTTAGGCCCCTGGGGGAACACCGGGGAGCTGTTTTTT.

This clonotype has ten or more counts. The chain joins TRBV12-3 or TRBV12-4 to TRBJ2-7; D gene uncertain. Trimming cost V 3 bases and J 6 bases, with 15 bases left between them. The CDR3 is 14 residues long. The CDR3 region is CASSLEGSMAEQYF. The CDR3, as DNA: TGTGCCAGCAGTTTGGAAGGGTCCATGGCCGAGCAGTACTTC.

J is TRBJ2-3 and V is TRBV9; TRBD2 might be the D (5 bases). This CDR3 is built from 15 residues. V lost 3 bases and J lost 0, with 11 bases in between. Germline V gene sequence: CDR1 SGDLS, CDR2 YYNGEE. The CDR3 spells CASSAGWTSTDTQYF. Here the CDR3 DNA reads TGTGCCAGCAGCGCCGGCTGGACTAGCACAGATACGCAGTATTTT.

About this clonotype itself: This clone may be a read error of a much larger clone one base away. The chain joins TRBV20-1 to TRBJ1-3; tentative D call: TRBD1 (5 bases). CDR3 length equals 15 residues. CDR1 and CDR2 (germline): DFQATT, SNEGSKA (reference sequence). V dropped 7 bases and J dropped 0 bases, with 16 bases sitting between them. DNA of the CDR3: TGCAGTGTTAGGAGGGGATGCGCCTCTGGAAACACCATATATTTT. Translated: CSVRRGCASGNTIYF.

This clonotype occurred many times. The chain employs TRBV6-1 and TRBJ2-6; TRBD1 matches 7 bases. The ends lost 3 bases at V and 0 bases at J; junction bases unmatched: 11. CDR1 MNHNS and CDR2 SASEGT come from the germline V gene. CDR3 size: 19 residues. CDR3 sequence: CASSDAASGTASGANVLTF. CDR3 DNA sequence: TGTGCCAGCAGTGATGCCGCCTCCGGGACAGCCTCTGGGGCCAACGTCCTGACTTTC.

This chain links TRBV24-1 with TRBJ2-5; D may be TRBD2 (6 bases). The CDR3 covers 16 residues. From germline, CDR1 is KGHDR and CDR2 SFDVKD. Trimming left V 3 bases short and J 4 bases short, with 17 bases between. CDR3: CATSDPRGTGGETQYF. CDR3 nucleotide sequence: TGTGCCACCAGTGATCCACGAGGAACCGGGGGAGAGACCCAGTACTTC.

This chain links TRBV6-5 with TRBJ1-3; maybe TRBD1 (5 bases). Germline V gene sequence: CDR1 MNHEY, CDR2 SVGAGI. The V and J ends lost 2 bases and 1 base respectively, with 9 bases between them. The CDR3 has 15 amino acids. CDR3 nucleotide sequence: TGTGCCAGCAGTTACAGTCCAGGGTCTGGAAACACCATATATTTT. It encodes CASSYSPGSGNTIYF.

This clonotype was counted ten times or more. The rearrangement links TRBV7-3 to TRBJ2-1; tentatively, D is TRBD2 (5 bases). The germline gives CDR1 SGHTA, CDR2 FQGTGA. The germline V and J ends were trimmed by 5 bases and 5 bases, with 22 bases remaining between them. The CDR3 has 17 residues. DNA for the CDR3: TGTGCCAGCAGCCCGCTTGCCGAACTAGTCAGCCACAATGAGCAGTTCTTC. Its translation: CASSPLAELVSHNEQFF. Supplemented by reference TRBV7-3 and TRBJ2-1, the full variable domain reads GAGVSQTPSNKVTEKGKYVELRCDPISGHTALYWYRQSLGQGPEFLIYFQGTGAADDSGLPNDRFFAVRPEGSVSTLKIQRTERGDSAVYLCASSPLAELVSHNEQFFGPGTRLTVL.

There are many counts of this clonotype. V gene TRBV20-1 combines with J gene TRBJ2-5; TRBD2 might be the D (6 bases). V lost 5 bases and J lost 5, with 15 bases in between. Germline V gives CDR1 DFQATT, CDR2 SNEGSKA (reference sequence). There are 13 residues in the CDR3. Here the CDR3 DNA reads TGCAGTGCTTCAGCGGGTCCCCCTGAGACCCAGTACTTC. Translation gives CSASAGPPETQYF.

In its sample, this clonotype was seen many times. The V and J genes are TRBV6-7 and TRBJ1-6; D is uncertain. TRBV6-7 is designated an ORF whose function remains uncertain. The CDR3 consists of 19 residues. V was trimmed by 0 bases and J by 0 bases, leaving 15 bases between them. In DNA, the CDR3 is TGTGCCAGCAGTTACTCGAGGACGGCAAAATCCTCCTATAATTCACCCCTCCACTTT. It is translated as CASSYSRTAKSSYNSPLHF.

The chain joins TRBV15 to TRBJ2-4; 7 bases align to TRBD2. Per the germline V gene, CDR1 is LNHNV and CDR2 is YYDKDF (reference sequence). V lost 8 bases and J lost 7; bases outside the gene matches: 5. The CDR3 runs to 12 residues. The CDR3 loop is CATGLAENIQYF. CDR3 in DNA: TGTGCCACCGGTCTAGCGGAGAACATTCAGTACTTC.

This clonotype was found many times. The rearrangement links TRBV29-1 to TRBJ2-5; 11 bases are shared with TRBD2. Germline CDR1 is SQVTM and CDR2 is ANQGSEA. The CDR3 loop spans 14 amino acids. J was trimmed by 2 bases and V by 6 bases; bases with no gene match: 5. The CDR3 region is CSVPGLAVQETQYF. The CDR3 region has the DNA TGCAGCGTCCCGGGACTAGCGGTGCAAGAGACCCAGTACTTC.

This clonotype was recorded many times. The CDR3 reads CASPGHTYEQYV. For the CDR3, the DNA is TGTGCCAGCCCGGGACATACCTACGAGCAGTACGTC. The rearrangement links TRBV12-3 or TRBV12-4 to TRBJ2-7, with D maybe TRBD1 (6 bases). V lost 8 bases and J lost 2, with 10 bases in between. The CDR3 loop spans 12 amino acids.

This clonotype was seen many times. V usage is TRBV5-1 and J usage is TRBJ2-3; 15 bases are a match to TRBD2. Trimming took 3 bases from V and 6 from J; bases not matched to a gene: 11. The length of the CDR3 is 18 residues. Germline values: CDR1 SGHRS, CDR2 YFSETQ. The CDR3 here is CASSSYGLAGGPEDTQYF. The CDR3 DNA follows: TGCGCCAGCAGCTCCTACGGACTAGCGGGAGGGCCCGAGGATACGCAGTATTTT.

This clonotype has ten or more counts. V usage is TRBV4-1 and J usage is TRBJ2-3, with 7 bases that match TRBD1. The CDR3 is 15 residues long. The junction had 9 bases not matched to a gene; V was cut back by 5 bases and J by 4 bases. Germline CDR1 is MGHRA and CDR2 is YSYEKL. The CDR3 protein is CASSYDSTGADTQYF. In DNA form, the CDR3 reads TGCGCCAGCAGCTACGATTCTACAGGGGCAGATACGCAGTATTTT.

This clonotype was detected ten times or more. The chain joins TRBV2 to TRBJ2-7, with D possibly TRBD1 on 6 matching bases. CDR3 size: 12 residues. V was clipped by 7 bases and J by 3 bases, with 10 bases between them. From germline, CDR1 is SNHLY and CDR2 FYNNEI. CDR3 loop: CASNDRFYEQYF. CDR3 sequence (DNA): TGTGCCAGCAATGACAGGTTCTACGAGCAGTACTTC.

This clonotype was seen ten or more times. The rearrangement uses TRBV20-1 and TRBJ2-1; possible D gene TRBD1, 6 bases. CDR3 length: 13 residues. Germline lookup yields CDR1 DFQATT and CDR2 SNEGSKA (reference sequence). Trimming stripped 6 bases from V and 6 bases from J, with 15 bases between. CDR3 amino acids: CSAPTTGGNEQFF. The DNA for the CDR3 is TGCAGTGCCCCAACGACAGGCGGCAATGAGCAGTTCTTC.

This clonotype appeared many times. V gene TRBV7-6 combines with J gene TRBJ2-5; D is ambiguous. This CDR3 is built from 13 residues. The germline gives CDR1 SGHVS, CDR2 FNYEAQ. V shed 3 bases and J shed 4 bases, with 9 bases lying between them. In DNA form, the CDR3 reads TGTGCCAGCAGCTTTCAACGTTCAGAGACCCAGTACTTC. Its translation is CASSFQRSETQYF.

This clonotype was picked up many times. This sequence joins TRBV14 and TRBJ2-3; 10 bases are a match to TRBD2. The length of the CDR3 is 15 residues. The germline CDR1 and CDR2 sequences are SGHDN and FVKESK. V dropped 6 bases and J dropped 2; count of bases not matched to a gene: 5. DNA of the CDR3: TGTGCCAGCAGTCCGACTAGCGGGCACACAGATACGCAGTATTTT. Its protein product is CASSPTSGHTDTQYF.

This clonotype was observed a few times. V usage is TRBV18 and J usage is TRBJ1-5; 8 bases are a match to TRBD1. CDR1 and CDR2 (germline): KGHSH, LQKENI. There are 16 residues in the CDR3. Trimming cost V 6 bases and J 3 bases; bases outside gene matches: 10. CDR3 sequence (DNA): TGTGCCAGCTCGGTTGGCCGGGACAGGATCAATCAGCCCCAGCATTTT. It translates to CASSVGRDRINQPQHF.

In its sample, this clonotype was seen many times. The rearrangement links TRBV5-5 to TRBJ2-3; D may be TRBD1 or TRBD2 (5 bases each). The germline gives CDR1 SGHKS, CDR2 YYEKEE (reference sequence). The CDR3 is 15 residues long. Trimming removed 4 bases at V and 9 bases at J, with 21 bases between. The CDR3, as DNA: TGTGCCAGCAGCCCCGGGGACGTCACCCGACCAACGCAGTATTTT. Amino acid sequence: CASSPGDVTRPTQYF. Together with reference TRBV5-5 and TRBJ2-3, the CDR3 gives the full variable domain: DAGVTQSPTHLIKTRGQQVTLRCSPISGHKSVSWYQQVLGQGPQFIFQYYEKEERGRGNFPDRFSARQFPNYSSELNVNALLLGDSALYLCASSPGDVTRPTQYFGPGTRLTVL.